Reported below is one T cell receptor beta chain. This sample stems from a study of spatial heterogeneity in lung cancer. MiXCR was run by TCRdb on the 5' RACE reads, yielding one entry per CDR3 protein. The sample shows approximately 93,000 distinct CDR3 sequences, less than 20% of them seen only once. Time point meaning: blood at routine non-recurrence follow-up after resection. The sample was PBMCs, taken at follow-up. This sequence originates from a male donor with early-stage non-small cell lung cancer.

CDR3 in amino acids: CASSTTSGSGNEQFF. The CDR3 nucleotides are TGTGCCAGTAGTACGACTAGCGGGAGCGGCAATGAGCAGTTCTTC. The rearrangement uses TRBV19 and TRBJ2-1, with TRBD2 matching 12 bases. CDR3 size: 15 residues. V shed 4 bases, J shed 6 bases, and the junction held 4 bases outside the gene matches. Germline V gene lookup returns CDR1 LNHDA and CDR2 SQIVND (reference sequence).